The 8 T cell receptor beta chains below all came from one sample that was sequenced in a study of T-cell memory formation after mild COVID-19. Each CDR3 protein is one row after TCRdb ran MiXCR on the 5' RACE reads. The sample carries 90,000 to 120,000 distinct CDR3 sequences, 13% to 15% recorded once. The sequenced sample consisted of PBMCs or a T cell subset sorted from them (not recorded which). These receptor sequences come from a man aged 18 to 29 who had mild COVID-19 (a few samples of this study predate the infection). Cell type and time point are not known.

This clonotype was seen a handful of times. The chain recombines TRBV7-3 with TRBJ2-3; no clear D gene. Germline V CDR1 and CDR2: SGHTA, FQGTGA. The V gene lost 5 bases and the J gene lost 2 bases, with 14 bases spanning the gap. The CDR3 runs to 15 residues. CDR3 nucleotides: TGTGCCAGCAGCATCCGCGACGGAGACACAGATACGCAGTATTTT. This translates into CASSIRDGDTDTQYF.

The chain uses TRBV6-5 and TRBJ2-1, with 8 bases identical to TRBD2. The CDR3 spans 15 residues. The V and J ends lost 6 bases and 0 bases, in that order; junction bases with no gene match: 4. The germline V gene has CDR1 MNHEY and CDR2 SVGAGI. CDR3 sequence reads: CASSPTSGSYNEQFF. In nucleotides, the CDR3 is TGTGCCAGCAGCCCTACTAGCGGCTCCTACAATGAGCAGTTCTTC.

The chain combines TRBV4-1 with TRBJ2-2, with 15 bases lining up with TRBD2. This CDR3 is 17 amino acids long. CDR1 and CDR2 (germline): MGHRA, YSYEKL. The J segment lost 7 bases and the V segment lost 2 bases, leaving 5 bases of the junction unmatched. The CDR3, as DNA: TGCGCCAGCAGCCAACCCGGACTAGCGGGGGGGGTCGGGGAGCTGTTTTTT. It encodes CASSQPGLAGGVGELFF.

In this sample, this clonotype turned up a few times. CDR3 region: CASSYTSGTDTQYF. DNA for the CDR3: TGTGCCAGCAGTTATACTAGCGGCACAGATACGCAGTATTTT. The chain is built from TRBV12-3 or TRBV12-4 and TRBJ2-3; 7 nucleotides align to TRBD2. The junction had 2 bases not matched to a gene; V was cut back by 4 bases and J by 1 base. The CDR3 totals 14 residues.

CDR3: CASSLSAGQLTYGYTF. As DNA, the CDR3 is TGCGCCAGCAGCCTAAGCGCGGGACAGCTGACCTATGGCTACACCTTC. V gene TRBV4-3 combines with J gene TRBJ1-2; TRBD1 matches at 7 bases. The CDR3 consists of 16 residues. Germline CDR1 is LGHNA and CDR2 is YSLEER. The junction had 12 bases not matched to a gene; V was cut back by 4 bases and J by 4 bases.

This clonotype has more than one count but fewer than ten. This chain connects TRBV6-2 or TRBV6-3 to TRBJ2-1, with 9 bases identical to TRBD1. This CDR3 is built from 15 residues. J lost 9 bases, V lost 0 bases, and 6 bases had no gene match. Germline V gene data show CDR1 as MNHEY and CDR2 as SVGEGT. The CDR3 nucleotides are TGTGCCAGCAGTTACTCCGGGACAGGGTGGGTTGAGCAGTTCTTC. Translation gives CASSYSGTGWVEQFF.

This clonotype has just a few counts. CDR3 residues: CASSLEGLGRFF. In DNA, the CDR3 is TGTGCCAGCAGCTTAGAGGGGTTGGGCCGGTTCTTC. V is TRBV7-8 and J is TRBJ2-1, with D possibly TRBD1 on 5 matching bases. Germline values: CDR1 SGHVS, CDR2 FQNEAQ. The CDR3 has 12 residues. Between the trimmed V and J ends, which lost 1 base and 15 bases, there was a span of 13 bases.

In this sample, this clonotype turned up a few times. The V and J genes are TRBV29-1 and TRBJ1-5, with 8 bases aligning to TRBD1. The CDR3 sequence is 13 residues long. Germline values: CDR1 SQVTM, CDR2 ANQGSEA. Germline trimming cut 7 bases from V and 1 base from J; bases unmatched to any gene: 3. The CDR3 sequence: CSAGQDSNQPQHF. The CDR3 region has the DNA TGCAGCGCGGGACAGGACAGCAATCAGCCCCAGCATTTT.